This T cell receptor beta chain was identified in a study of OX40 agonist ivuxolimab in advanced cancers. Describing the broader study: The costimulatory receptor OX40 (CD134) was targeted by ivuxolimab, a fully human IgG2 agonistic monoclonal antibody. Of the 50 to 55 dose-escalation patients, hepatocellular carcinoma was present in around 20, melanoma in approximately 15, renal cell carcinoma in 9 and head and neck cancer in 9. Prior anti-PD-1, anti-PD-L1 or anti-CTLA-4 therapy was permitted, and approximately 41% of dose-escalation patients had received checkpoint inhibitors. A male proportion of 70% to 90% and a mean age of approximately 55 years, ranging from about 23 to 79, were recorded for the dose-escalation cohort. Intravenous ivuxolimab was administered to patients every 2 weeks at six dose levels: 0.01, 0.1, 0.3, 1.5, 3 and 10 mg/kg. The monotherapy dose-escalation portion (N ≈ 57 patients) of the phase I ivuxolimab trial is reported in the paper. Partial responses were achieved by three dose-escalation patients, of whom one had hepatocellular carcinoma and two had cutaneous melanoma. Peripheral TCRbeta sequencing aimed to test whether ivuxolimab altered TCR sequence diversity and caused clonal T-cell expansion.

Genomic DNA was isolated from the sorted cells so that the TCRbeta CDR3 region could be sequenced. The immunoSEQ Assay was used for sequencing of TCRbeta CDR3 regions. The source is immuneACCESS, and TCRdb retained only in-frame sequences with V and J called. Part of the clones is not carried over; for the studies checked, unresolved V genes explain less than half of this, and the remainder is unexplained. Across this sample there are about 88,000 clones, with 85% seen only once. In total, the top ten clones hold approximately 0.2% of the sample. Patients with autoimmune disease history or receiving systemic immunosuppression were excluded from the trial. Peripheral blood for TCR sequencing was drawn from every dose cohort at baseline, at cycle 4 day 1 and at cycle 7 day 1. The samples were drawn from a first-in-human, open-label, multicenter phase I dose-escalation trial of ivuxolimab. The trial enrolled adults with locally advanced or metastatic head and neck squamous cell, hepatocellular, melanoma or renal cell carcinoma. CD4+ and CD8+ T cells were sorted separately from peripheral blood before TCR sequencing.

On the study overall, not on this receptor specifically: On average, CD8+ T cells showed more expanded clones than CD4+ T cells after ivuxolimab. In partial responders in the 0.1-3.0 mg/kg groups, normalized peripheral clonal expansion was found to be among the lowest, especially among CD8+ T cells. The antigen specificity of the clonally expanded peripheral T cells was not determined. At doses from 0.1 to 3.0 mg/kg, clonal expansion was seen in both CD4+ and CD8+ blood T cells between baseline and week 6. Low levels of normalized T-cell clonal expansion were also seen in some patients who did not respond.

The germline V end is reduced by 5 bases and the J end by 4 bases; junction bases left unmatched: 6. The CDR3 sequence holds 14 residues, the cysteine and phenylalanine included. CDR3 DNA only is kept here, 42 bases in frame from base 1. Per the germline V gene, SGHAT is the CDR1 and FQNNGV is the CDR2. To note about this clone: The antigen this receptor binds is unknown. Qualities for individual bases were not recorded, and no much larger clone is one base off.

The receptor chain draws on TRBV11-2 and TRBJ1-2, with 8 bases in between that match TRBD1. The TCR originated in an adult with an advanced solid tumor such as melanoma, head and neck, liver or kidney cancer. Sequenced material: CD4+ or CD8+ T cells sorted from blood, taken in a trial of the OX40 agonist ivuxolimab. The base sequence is TGTGCCAGCAGCCCCCGGACAGGGTCCTATGGCTACACCTTC. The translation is CASSPRTGSYGYTF.